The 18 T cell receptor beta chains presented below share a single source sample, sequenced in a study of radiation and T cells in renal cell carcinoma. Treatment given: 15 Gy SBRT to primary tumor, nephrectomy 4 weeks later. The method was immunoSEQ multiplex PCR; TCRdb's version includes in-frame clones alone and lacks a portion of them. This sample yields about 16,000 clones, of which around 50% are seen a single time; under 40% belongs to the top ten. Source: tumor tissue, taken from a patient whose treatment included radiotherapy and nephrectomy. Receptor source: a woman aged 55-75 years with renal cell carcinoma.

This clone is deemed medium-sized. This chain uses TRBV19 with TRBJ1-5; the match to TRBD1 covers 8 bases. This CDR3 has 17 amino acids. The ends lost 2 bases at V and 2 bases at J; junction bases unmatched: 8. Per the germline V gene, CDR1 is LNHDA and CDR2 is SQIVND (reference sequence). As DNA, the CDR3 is TGTGCCAGTAGTATATATCCCCAGGACAGGGGCAATCAGCCCCAGCATTTT. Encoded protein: CASSIYPQDRGNQPQHF.

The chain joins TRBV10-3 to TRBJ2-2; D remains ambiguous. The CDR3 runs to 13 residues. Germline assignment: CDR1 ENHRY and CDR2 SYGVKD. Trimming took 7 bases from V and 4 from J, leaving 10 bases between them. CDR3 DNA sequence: TGTGCCATCAATATAAGGGTCACCGGGGAGCTGTTTTTT. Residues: CAINIRVTGELFF.

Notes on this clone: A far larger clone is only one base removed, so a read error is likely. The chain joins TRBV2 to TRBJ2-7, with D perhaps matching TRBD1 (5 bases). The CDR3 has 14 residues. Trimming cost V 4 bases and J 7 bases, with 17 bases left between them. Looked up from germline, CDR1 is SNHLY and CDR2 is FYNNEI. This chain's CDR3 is CASSGQPQYNEQYF. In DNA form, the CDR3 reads TGTGCCAGCAGTGGACAGCCTCAATACAATGAGCAGTACTTC.

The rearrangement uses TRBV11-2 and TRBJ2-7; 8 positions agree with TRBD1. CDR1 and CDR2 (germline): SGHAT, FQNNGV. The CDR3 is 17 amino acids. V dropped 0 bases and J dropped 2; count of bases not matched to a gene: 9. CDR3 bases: TGTGCCAGCAGCTTAGATCTCACGACAGGGGCCACCTACGAGCAGTACTTC. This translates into CASSLDLTTGATYEQYF.

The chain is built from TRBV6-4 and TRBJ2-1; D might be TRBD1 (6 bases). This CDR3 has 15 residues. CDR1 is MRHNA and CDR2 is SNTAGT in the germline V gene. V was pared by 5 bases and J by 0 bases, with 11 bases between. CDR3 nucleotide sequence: TGTGCCAGCAGTAAACAGGGATTCTCCTACAATGAGCAGTTCTTC. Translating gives CASSKQGFSYNEQFF.

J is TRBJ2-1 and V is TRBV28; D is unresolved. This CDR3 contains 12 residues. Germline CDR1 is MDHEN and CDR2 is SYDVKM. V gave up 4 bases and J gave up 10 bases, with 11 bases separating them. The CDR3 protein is CASSSNTIEQFF. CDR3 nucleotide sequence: TGTGCCAGCAGTTCAAATACCATAGAGCAGTTCTTC.

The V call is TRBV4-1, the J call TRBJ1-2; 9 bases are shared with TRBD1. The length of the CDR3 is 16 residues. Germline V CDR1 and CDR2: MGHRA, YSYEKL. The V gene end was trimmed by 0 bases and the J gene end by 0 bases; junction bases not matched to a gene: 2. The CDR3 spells CASSQDRDRANYGYTF. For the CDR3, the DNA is TGCGCCAGCAGCCAAGACCGGGACAGGGCTAACTATGGCTACACCTTC.

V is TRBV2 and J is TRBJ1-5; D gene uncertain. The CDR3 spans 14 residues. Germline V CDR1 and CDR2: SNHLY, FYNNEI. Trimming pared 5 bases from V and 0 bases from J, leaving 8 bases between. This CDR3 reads CASSPEYSNQPQHF. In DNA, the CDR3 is TGTGCCAGCAGTCCAGAGTATAGCAATCAGCCCCAGCATTTT. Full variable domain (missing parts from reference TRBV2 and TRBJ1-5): EPEVTQTPSHQVTQMGQEVILRCVPISNHLYFYWYRQILGQKVEFLVSFYNNEISEKSEIFDDQFSVERPDGSNFTLKIRSTKLEDSAMYFCASSPEYSNQPQHFGDGTRLSIL.

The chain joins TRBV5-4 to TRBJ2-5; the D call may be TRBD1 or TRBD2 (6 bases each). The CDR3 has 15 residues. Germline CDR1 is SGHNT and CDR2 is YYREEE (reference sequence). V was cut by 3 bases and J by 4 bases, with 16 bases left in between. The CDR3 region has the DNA TGTGCCAGCAGCTCCCAGGGGAGTAGCGGAGAGACCCAGTACTTC. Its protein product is CASSSQGSSGETQYF.

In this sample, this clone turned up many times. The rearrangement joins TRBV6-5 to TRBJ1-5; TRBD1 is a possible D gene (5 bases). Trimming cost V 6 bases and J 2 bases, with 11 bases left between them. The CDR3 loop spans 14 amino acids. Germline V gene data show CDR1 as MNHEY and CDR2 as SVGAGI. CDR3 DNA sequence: TGTGCCAGCAGGCCCAGGGTAGGCAATCAGCCCCAGCATTTT. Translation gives CASRPRVGNQPQHF.

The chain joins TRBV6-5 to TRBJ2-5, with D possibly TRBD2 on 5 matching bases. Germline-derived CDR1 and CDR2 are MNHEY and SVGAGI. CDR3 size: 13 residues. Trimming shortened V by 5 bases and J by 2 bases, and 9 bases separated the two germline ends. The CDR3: CASSPPGQETQYF. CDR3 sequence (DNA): TGTGCCAGCAGTCCCCCGGGACAAGAGACCCAGTACTTC.

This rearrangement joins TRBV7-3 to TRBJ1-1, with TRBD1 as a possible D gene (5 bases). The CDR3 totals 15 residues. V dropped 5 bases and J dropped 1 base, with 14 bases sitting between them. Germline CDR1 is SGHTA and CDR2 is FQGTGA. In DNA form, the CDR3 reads TGTGCCAGCAGCAAGCAGGGTTCGGGGAACACTGAAGCTTTCTTT. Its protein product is CASSKQGSGNTEAFF.

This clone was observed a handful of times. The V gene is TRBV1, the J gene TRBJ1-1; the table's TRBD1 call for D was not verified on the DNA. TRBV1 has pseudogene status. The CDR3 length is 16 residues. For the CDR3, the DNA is TGCACCAGCAGCCAAGCGACAGGGGCCATGAACACTGAAGCTTTCTTT. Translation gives CTSSQATGAMNTEAFF.

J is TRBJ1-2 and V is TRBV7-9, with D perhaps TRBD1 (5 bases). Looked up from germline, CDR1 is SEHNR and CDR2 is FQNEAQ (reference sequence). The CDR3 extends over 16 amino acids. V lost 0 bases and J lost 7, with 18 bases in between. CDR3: CASSLASARGGGGYTF. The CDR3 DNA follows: TGTGCCAGCAGCTTAGCGTCGGCCCGGGGGGGTGGTGGCTACACCTTC.

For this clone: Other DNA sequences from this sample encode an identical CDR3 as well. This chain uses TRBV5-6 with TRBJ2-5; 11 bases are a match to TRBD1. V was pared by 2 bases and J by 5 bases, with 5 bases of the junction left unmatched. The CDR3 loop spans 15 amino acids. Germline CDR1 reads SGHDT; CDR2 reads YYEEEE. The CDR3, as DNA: TGTGCCAGCAGCTTTGGACAGGGGGCGACCGAGACCCAGTACTTC. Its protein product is CASSFGQGATETQYF. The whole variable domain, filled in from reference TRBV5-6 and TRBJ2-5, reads DAGVTQSPTHLIKTRGQQVTLRCSPKSGHDTVSWYQQALGQGPQFIFQYYEEEERQRGNFPDRFSGHQFPNYSSELNVNALLLGDSALYLCASSFGQGATETQYFGPGTRLLVL.

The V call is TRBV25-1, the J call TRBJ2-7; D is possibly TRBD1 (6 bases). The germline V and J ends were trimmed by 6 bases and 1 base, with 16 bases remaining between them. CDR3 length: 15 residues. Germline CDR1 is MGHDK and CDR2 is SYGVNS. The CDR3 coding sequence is TGTGCCAGCAGCTTACCGGGGACACCTTCCTACGAGCAGTACTTC. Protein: CASSLPGTPSYEQYF.

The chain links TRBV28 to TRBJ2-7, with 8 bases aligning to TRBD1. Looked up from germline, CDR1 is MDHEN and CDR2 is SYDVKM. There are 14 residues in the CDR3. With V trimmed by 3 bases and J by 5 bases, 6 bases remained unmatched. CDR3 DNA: TGTGCCAGCAGTTTGCGGACAGGGAAGGACGAGCAGTACTTC. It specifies CASSLRTGKDEQYF.

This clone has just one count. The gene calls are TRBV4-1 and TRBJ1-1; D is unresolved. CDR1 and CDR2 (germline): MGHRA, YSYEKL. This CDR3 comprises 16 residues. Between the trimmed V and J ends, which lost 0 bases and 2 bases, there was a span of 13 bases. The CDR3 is CASSQEGRTPNTEAFF. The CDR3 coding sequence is TGCGCCAGCAGCCAAGAAGGCCGGACCCCCAACACTGAAGCTTTCTTT.